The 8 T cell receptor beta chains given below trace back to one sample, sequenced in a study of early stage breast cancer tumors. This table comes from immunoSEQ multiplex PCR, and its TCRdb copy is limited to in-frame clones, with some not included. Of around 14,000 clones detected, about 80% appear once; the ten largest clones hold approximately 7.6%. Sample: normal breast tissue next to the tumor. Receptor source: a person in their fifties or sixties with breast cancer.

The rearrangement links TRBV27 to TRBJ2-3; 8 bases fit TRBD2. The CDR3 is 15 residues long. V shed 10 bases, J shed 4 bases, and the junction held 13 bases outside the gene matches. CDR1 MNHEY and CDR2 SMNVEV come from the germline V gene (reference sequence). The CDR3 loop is CATYGGAGLADTQYF. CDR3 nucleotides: TGTGCCACCTACGGGGGGGCAGGCCTCGCAGATACGCAGTATTTT.

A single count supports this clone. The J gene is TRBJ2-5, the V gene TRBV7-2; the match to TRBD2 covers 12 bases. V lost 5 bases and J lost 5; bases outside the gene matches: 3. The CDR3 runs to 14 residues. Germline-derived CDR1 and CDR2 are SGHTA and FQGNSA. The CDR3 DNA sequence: TGTGCCAGCAGCCTTGGACTAGCGGGGGAGACCCAGTACTTC. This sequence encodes CASSLGLAGETQYF.

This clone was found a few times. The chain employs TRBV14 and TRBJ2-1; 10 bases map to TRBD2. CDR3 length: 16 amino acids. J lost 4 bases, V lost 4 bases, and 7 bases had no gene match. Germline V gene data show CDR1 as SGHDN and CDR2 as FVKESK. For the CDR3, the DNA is TGTGCCAGCAGCCCCTCCAGCGGGAGGGGATACAATGAGCAGTTCTTC. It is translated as CASSPSSGRGYNEQFF.

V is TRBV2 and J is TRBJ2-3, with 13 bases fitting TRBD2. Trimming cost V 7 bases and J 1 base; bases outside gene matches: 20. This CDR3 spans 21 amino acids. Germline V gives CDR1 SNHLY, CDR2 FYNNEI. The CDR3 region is CASTKRPPPGLAGLGTDTQYF. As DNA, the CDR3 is TGTGCCAGCACCAAAAGGCCGCCCCCGGGACTAGCGGGGTTGGGCACAGATACGCAGTATTTT. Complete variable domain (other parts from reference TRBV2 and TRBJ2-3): EPEVTQTPSHQVTQMGQEVILRCVPISNHLYFYWYRQILGQKVEFLVSFYNNEISEKSEIFDDQFSVERPDGSNFTLKIRSTKLEDSAMYFCASTKRPPPGLAGLGTDTQYFGPGTRLTVL.

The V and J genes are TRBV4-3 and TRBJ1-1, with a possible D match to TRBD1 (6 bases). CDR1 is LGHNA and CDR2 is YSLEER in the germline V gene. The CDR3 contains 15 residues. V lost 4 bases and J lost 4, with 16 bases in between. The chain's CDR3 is CASSRTGYPSTEAFF. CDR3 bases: TGCGCCAGCAGCCGAACAGGGTATCCAAGCACTGAAGCTTTCTTT.

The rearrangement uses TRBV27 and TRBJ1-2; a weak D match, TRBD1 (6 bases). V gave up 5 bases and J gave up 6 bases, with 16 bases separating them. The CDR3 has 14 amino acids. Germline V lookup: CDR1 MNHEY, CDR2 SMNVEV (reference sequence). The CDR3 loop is CASSPKGGADGYTF. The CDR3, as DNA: TGTGCCAGCAGTCCGAAGGGGGGTGCTGATGGCTACACCTTC.

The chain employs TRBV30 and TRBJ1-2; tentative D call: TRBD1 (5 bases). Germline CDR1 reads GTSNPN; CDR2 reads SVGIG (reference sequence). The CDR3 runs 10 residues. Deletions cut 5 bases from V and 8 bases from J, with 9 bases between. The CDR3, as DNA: TGTGCCTGGGGGGGGGACGGCTACACCTTC. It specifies CAWGGDGYTF.

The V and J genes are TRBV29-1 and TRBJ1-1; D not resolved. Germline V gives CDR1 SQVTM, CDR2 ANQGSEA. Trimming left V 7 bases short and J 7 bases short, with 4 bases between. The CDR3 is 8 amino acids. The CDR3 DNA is TGCAGCGGTGATGAAGCTTTCTTT. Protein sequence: CSGDEAFF.